This T cell receptor (beta chain) was captured in a study of CD8 T cells in ankylosing spondylitis. Whole-study findings and limits: Among TCR beta sequences, a motif of under ten highly homologous variants appeared characteristic of ankylosing spondylitis blood. Earlier studies detected some motif variants in reactive arthritis synovial fluid and blood. Disease-linked clones were CD8+ and relatively rare in peripheral blood.

In its sample, this clonotype was seen a few times. Its antigen is as yet unknown. TCRdb ran MiXCR on the 5' RACE reads and lists one entry per CDR3 protein. The sample has 700,000 to 850,000 distinct CDR3 sequences; around 11% are singletons. Trimming took 4 bases from V and 5 from J, leaving 14 bases between them. There are 14 residues in the CDR3. Germline CDR1 and CDR2: MNHEY and SVGEGT. V and J are TRBV6-2 or TRBV6-3 and TRBJ2-5, with a possible D match to TRBD1 (5 bases). The clonotype comes from a male donor with ankylosing spondylitis. The specimen was blood, either unsorted or a sorted T cell fraction (not recorded which). The CDR3 loop reads CASSWGGLRETQYF. The CDR3 bases are TGTGCCAGCAGTTGGGGCGGATTACGGGAGACCCAGTACTTC.